The rows below give T cell receptor beta chains drawn from one sample of a study of blood T cell repertoires in COVID-19. Produced via immunoSEQ multiplex PCR; TCRdb's table is partial and in-frame only. The profile shows approximately 26,000 clones, roughly 90% of them singletons. Sequenced material: peripheral blood. The receptors stem from a woman aged 60-75 years with active COVID-19. The CDR3 runs from the conserved cysteine through the conserved F or W. The D gene is left open where the match is weak. Only some rows state a clone size, as once, few, many or a class for expanded clones.

J: TRBJ2-7
size: .
D: TRBD1
V: TRBV24-1
length: 15
DNA: TGTGCCACCAGTGACCATGGACAGGGGAACTACGAGCAGTACTTC
CDR3: CATSDHGQGNYEQYF

J: TRBJ2-1
size: .
D: TRBD2
V: TRBV2
length: 17
DNA: TGTGCCAGCAGCTGGACTAGCGGGATGTCTTCCTACAATGAGCAGTTCTTC
CDR3: CASSWTSGMSSYNEQFF

J: TRBJ2-7
size: .
D: .
V: TRBV6-1
length: 16
DNA: TGTGCCAGCAGTAAAGGACGGACACAAAAAAACTACGAGCAGTACTTC
CDR3: CASSKGRTQKNYEQYF

J: TRBJ2-1
size: .
D: .
V: TRBV4-1
length: 19
DNA: TGCGCCAGCAGCCAAGATTCCGGGTTTTCCCTGGGCTCCTACAATGAGCAGTTCTTC
CDR3: CASSQDSGFSLGSYNEQFF

J: TRBJ2-7
size: .
D: TRBD2
V: TRBV4-1
length: 15
DNA: TGCGCCAGCAGCCAGACTAGCGGGAGCTCCTACGAGCAGTACTTC
CDR3: CASSQTSGSSYEQYF

J: TRBJ2-5
size: .
D: TRBD2
V: TRBV7-2
length: 15
DNA: TGTGCCAGCAGCTTAGAACTAGCGGGAGAGGGGACCCAGTACTTC
CDR3: CASSLELAGEGTQYF

J: TRBJ2-2
size: .
D: TRBD1
V: TRBV19
length: 15
DNA: TGTGCCACCGAGGCCGGGACAGGGGGAACCGGGGAGCTGTTTTTT
CDR3: CATEAGTGGTGELFF

J: TRBJ2-1
size: .
D: .
V: TRBV9
length: 13
DNA: TGTGCCAGCAGCGACCTAACCTACAATGAGCAGTTCTTC
CDR3: CASSDLTYNEQFF

J: TRBJ2-5
size: .
D: TRBD2
V: TRBV29-1
length: 15
DNA: TGCAGCGTCGGAGGGACTAGCGGGAGCGGTGAGACCCAGTACTTC
CDR3: CSVGGTSGSGETQYF

J: TRBJ2-7
size: .
D: .
V: TRBV5-4
length: 15
DNA: TGTGCCAGCAGCCTGGGGCCCCTGATTTCCTACGAGCAGTACTTC
CDR3: CASSLGPLISYEQYF

J: TRBJ2-1
size: .
D: TRBD2
V: TRBV2
length: 15
DNA: TGTGCCAGCATTCGAGGAGCTAGCGGGATAGGTGAGCAGTTCTTC
CDR3: CASIRGASGIGEQFF

J: TRBJ1-6
size: .
D: TRBD1
V: TRBV9
length: 14
DNA: TGTGCCAGCAGCGGTGGGACAGGGGGCTCACCCCTCCACTTT
CDR3: CASSGGTGGSPLHF

J: TRBJ2-5
size: .
D: TRBD2
V: TRBV2
length: 13
DNA: TGTGCCAGCAGGGGGGGGGTACAAGAGACCCAGTACTTC
CDR3: CASRGGVQETQYF

J: TRBJ2-5
size: .
D: .
V: TRBV18
length: 14
DNA: TGTGCCAGCTCACCAGGTCCAGGCCTGGGGACCCAGTACTTC
CDR3: CASSPGPGLGTQYF

J: TRBJ2-3
size: .
D: TRBD2
V: TRBV9
length: 16
DNA: TGTGCCAGCAGCGTTAATCCCGGGACTAGTGTTGAAACGCAGTATTTT
CDR3: CASSVNPGTSVETQYF

J: TRBJ1-5
size: .
D: TRBD1
V: TRBV30
length: 15
DNA: TGTGCCTGGAGACAAACAGGGACAGTGAATCAGCCCCAGCATTTT
CDR3: CAWRQTGTVNQPQHF

J: TRBJ2-2
size: .
D: .
V: TRBV2
length: 15
DNA: TGTGCCAGCGGGGGTTCCGGGAGTGGGACCGGGGAGCTGTTTTTT
CDR3: CASGGSGSGTGELFF

J: TRBJ2-7
size: .
D: TRBD2
V: TRBV7-2
length: 13
DNA: TGTGCCAGCAAGGGACTAGGGAGCTACGAGCAGTACTTC
CDR3: CASKGLGSYEQYF

J: TRBJ2-1
size: .
D: .
V: TRBV7-3
length: 15
DNA: TGTGCCAGCAGCTTAGCGGTGAGCTCCTACAATGAGCAGTTCTTC
CDR3: CASSLAVSSYNEQFF

J: TRBJ2-5
size: .
D: TRBD2
V: TRBV5-1
length: 14
DNA: TGCGCCAGCAGCGCGGGACTAGCGATCGAGACCCAGTACTTC
CDR3: CASSAGLAIETQYF

J: TRBJ2-7
size: once
D: .
V: TRBV5-4
length: 19
DNA: TGTGCCAGCAGCCAAAACGGGGGACCCCAGGGAACGTTCGGGTACGAGCAGTACTTC
CDR3: CASSQNGGPQGTFGYEQYF

J: TRBJ2-1
size: .
D: TRBD2
V: TRBV10-2
length: 17
DNA: TGCGCCAGCAGGGAACCCGGACTAGCGGGAGGTTACAATGAGCAGTTCTTC
CDR3: CASREPGLAGGYNEQFF